Sequencing of this T cell receptor (beta chain) was carried out in a study of blood T cell repertoires in COVID-19. The protocol was immunoSEQ multiplex PCR, while the TCRdb copy is restricted to in-frame clones and leaves out a portion. The sample lists roughly 140,000 clones, around 88% occurring once. CDR1 is MNHEY, CDR2 SMNVEV, per germline (reference sequence). CDR3 length: 13 residues. J was trimmed by 6 bases and V by 10 bases; bases with no gene match: 5. The gene calls are TRBV27 and TRBJ1-6; TRBD1 matches at 8 bases. The origin of this receptor is a human donor in a cohort sampled during active COVID-19. The specimen was peripheral blood. This CDR3 reads CATTGQVNSPLHF. For the CDR3, the DNA is TGTGCCACTACGGGACAGGTTAATTCACCCCTCCACTTT.